The 29 T cell receptor beta chains given below trace back to one sample, sequenced in a study of cytomegalovirus exposure and HLA in healthy donors. PCR involved 60 Vbeta and 13 Jbeta primers. Clones were read by immunoSEQ multiplex PCR, and TCRdb kept only the in-frame ones, dropping some. The sample carries roughly 100,000 clones, about 75% recorded once. Sample: PBMCs. Receptors were obtained from a man in his forties in good health and CMV-seronegative.

This CDR3 is CASSRHQGGAQPQHF. DNA of the CDR3: TGTGCCAGCAGCCGACACCAGGGTGGAGCCCAGCCCCAGCATTTT. The gene calls are TRBV7-2 and TRBJ1-5; perhaps TRBD1 as D (5 bases). Germline V gene data show CDR1 as SGHTA and CDR2 as FQGNSA. The CDR3 contains 15 residues. V lost 5 bases and J 7 bases, leaving 18 bases between the germline ends.

This clone was seen just once. The gene calls are TRBV19 and TRBJ1-4, with D hard to call. The CDR3 extends over 12 amino acids. Germline-derived CDR1 and CDR2 are LNHDA and SQIVND (reference sequence). Trimming cost V 4 bases and J 8 bases, with 8 bases left between them. CDR3 region: CASSKDLEKLFF. The DNA for the CDR3 is TGTGCCAGTAGTAAAGACCTGGAAAAACTGTTTTTT.

The table lists this clone with a count of one. The chain carries TRBV14 and TRBJ1-1, with D possibly TRBD1 on 6 matching bases. V lost 4 bases and J 12 bases, leaving 18 bases between the germline ends. CDR1 SGHDN and CDR2 FVKESK come from the germline V gene. CDR3 length: 13 residues. The CDR3 DNA reads TGTGCCAGCAGCCTCCGGGGGGCTCATAGAACTTTCTTT. Its protein is CASSLRGAHRTFF. Combining the CDR3 with reference TRBV14 and TRBJ1-1 gives the whole variable domain EAGVTQFPSHSVIEKGQTVTLRCDPISGHDNLYWYRRVMGKEIKFLLHFVKESKQDESGMPNNRFLAERTGGTYSTLKVQPAELEDSGVYFCASSLRGAHRTFFGQGTRLTVV.

This chain joins TRBV10-2 and TRBJ2-3; no clear D. This CDR3 has 15 amino acids. The germline V gene has CDR1 WSHSY and CDR2 SAAADI. Trimming shortened V by 0 bases and J by 0 bases, and 7 bases separated the two germline ends. CDR3 in amino acids: CASSESKASTDTQYF. The CDR3 region has the DNA TGCGCCAGCAGTGAGTCGAAAGCCAGCACAGATACGCAGTATTTT.

The chain links TRBV5-4 to TRBJ1-2; 10 bases are shared with TRBD1. Germline CDR1 SGHNT, CDR2 YYREEE (reference sequence). Germline trimming cut 5 bases from V and 6 bases from J; bases unmatched to any gene: 4. The CDR3 covers 13 residues. The CDR3 reads CASSFGTGDGYTF. The DNA of the CDR3 is TGTGCCAGCAGTTTCGGGACAGGGGATGGCTACACCTTC.

The chain couples TRBV10-1 to TRBJ2-3; TRBD2 matches 8 bases. Trimming removed 6 bases from V and 3 bases from J; junction bases left unmatched: 8. CDR3 size: 15 residues. Germline V CDR1 and CDR2: WNHNN, SYGVQD (reference sequence). The CDR3 loop is CASSHGTSWTDTQYF. CDR3 DNA sequence: TGCGCCAGCAGCCATGGGACTAGTTGGACAGATACGCAGTATTTT.

This clone has only a few counts. The chain links TRBV7-7 to TRBJ2-1, with no clear D. The germline V gene encodes CDR1 SSHAT and CDR2 FNYEAQ (reference sequence). This CDR3 is built from 13 residues. V gave up 1 base and J gave up 8 bases, with 9 bases separating them. CDR3 DNA sequence: TGTGCCAGCAGCTTAGTTCTCCGTGATGAGCAGTTCTTC. This codes for CASSLVLRDEQFF.

J is TRBJ2-1 and V is TRBV6-4; 10 bases fit TRBD2. Germline V CDR1 and CDR2: MRHNA, SNTAGT. The ends lost 4 bases at V and 7 bases at J; junction bases unmatched: 7. The CDR3 consists of 15 residues. CDR3 loop: CASSVSTSGQNEQFF. The CDR3 nucleotides read TGTGCCAGCAGTGTGTCGACTAGCGGGCAGAATGAGCAGTTCTTC.

As concerns this clone: Other DNA variants within this sample encode the same CDR3. J is TRBJ2-4 and V is TRBV2; 13 positions agree with TRBD2. CDR1 is SNHLY and CDR2 is FYNNEI in the germline V gene. With 4 bases clipped from V and 4 bases from J, the junction kept 10 bases outside the gene matches. The CDR3 contains 18 residues. The CDR3 nucleotides read TGTGCCAGCAGTGGGACTAGCGGGGGACCTCTGCATAAAAACATTCAGTACTTC. The encoded protein is CASSGTSGGPLHKNIQYF.

The J gene is TRBJ2-2, the V gene TRBV5-1; TRBD1 aligns across 9 bases. The J segment lost 4 bases and the V segment lost 6 bases, leaving 10 bases of the junction unmatched. The germline V gene encodes CDR1 SGHRS and CDR2 YFSETQ. The CDR3 is 16 amino acids. CDR3 in DNA: TGCGCCAGCATGGCCGGGACAGGGTTCGGCACCGGGGAGCTGTTTTTT. Amino acid sequence: CASMAGTGFGTGELFF.

To note about this clone: Other DNA sequences within the sample encode an identical CDR3. J is TRBJ1-2 and V is TRBV7-9; the D is unclear. V was trimmed by 0 bases and J by 4 bases, leaving 12 bases between them. CDR1 and CDR2 from the germline V gene are SEHNR and FQNEAQ (reference sequence). CDR3 length: 15 residues. Here the CDR3 reads CASSLATVLGYGYTF. CDR3 DNA: TGTGCCAGCAGCTTAGCGACTGTCCTGGGCTATGGCTACACCTTC.

The chain uses TRBV5-1 and TRBJ1-1, with a weak D call TRBD1 (6 bases). The CDR3 has 14 amino acids. Germline V lookup: CDR1 SGHRS, CDR2 YFSETQ. Trimming removed 1 base at V and 4 bases at J, with 11 bases between. CDR3 amino acids: CASSLTGWTTEAFF. The CDR3 DNA reads as TGCGCCAGCAGCTTGACAGGGTGGACCACTGAAGCTTTCTTT.

This clone was counted a single time. The chain has TRBV19 and TRBJ2-4; TRBD1 matches 8 bases. This CDR3 comprises 16 residues. Looked up from germline, CDR1 is LNHDA and CDR2 is SQIVND (reference sequence). With 5 bases clipped from V and 1 base from J, the junction kept 7 bases outside the gene matches. The CDR3 nucleotides are TGTGCCAGTAGTCTGCCGACAGGGGAGGCCAAAAACATTCAGTACTTC. Translated: CASSLPTGEAKNIQYF.

The chain recombines TRBV5-6 with TRBJ2-3; possibly TRBD2 for D (7 bases). The CDR3 sequence is 15 residues long. CDR1 and CDR2 (germline): SGHDT, YYEEEE. V was trimmed by 7 bases and J by 0 bases, leaving 15 bases between them. This CDR3 is CASQGRGASTDTQYF. CDR3 nucleotides: TGTGCCAGCCAGGGGAGGGGGGCGAGCACAGATACGCAGTATTTT. The variable domain in full, with the rest retrieved from reference TRBV5-6 and TRBJ2-3, is DAGVTQSPTHLIKTRGQQVTLRCSPKSGHDTVSWYQQALGQGPQFIFQYYEEEERQRGNFPDRFSGHQFPNYSSELNVNALLLGDSALYLCASQGRGASTDTQYFGPGTRLTVL.

The J gene is TRBJ2-2, the V gene TRBV18; 7 bases fit TRBD1. CDR1 KGHSH and CDR2 LQKENI come from the germline V gene. Trimming cost V 3 bases and J 0 bases; bases outside gene matches: 1. The CDR3 covers 15 residues. The CDR3 DNA is TGTGCCAGCTCACCCGGGACAGCGAACACCGGGGAGCTGTTTTTT. Amino acid sequence: CASSPGTANTGELFF.

The V and J genes are TRBV7-8 and TRBJ2-7, with 10 positions matching TRBD1. Germline CDR1 is SGHVS and CDR2 is FQNEAQ. The CDR3 is made up of 16 amino acids. Unmatched junction bases numbered 8, after V lost 3 bases and J lost 3 bases. The CDR3 DNA reads TGTGCCAGCAGCTTCCAGGACAGGGGGGTCAACTACGAGCAGTACTTC. This codes for CASSFQDRGVNYEQYF.

This clone was observed a few times. V gene TRBV5-1 combines with J gene TRBJ2-5; a possible D gene is TRBD1 (5 bases). The CDR3 runs to 11 residues. V lost 4 bases and J 7 bases, leaving 8 bases between the germline ends. Per the germline V gene, CDR1 is SGHRS and CDR2 is YFSETQ. CDR3 in amino acids: CASSIQGTQYF. In DNA, the CDR3 is TGCGCCAGCAGCATCCAGGGGACCCAGTACTTC.

The chain combines TRBV2 with TRBJ2-2; 8 bases map to TRBD1. Germline V gene data show CDR1 as SNHLY and CDR2 as FYNNEI. CDR3 length: 14 amino acids. The V segment lost 5 bases and the J segment 5 bases; nucleotides outside the gene matches: 4. CDR3 nucleotide sequence: TGTGCCAGCAGTCTGACAGGGGTGACCGGGGAGCTGTTTTTT. Protein product: CASSLTGVTGELFF. Filled out from reference TRBV2 and TRBJ2-2, the complete variable domain reads EPEVTQTPSHQVTQMGQEVILRCVPISNHLYFYWYRQILGQKVEFLVSFYNNEISEKSEIFDDQFSVERPDGSNFTLKIRSTKLEDSAMYFCASSLTGVTGELFFGEGSRLTVL.

This clone was counted between two and nine times. The DNA of the CDR3 is TGTGCCAGCAGTTCCACGGGGTTTACGGAGACCCAGTACTTC. Translation gives CASSSTGFTETQYF. The J gene is TRBJ2-5, the V gene TRBV27; a possible D gene is TRBD2 (5 bases). The length of the CDR3 is 14 residues. CDR1 is MNHEY, CDR2 SMNVEV, per germline (reference sequence). V was pared by 4 bases and J by 5 bases, with 14 bases between.

V usage is TRBV5-1 and J usage is TRBJ2-5; 7 nucleotides line up with TRBD2. The CDR3 sequence is 14 residues long. The ends lost 4 bases at V and 3 bases at J; junction bases unmatched: 6. CDR1 and CDR2 (germline): SGHRS, YFSETQ. This CDR3 is CASSPGLDKETQYF. In nucleotides, the CDR3 is TGCGCCAGCAGCCCCGGACTAGATAAAGAGACCCAGTACTTC.

In its sample, this clone was seen a few times. This sequence joins TRBV4-1 and TRBJ1-5; 7 nucleotides match TRBD1. This CDR3 spans 15 amino acids. The germline V gene has CDR1 MGHRA and CDR2 YSYEKL. V shed 3 bases and J 5 bases; nucleotides not matched to a gene: 7. This CDR3 is CASSQGTAVHQPQHF. CDR3 sequence (DNA): TGCGCCAGCAGCCAGGGGACAGCTGTACATCAGCCCCAGCATTTT.

This clone was counted a single time. The chain carries TRBV2 and TRBJ1-1; a weak D match, TRBD1 (5 bases). The CDR3 extends over 17 amino acids. Germline V gene sequence: CDR1 SNHLY, CDR2 FYNNEI. Trimming pared 3 bases from V and 0 bases from J, leaving 17 bases between. The CDR3 DNA is TGTGCCAGCAGTGACTCTGACTGGGGGGGGATGAACACTGAAGCTTTCTTT. This gives the protein CASSDSDWGGMNTEAFF.

The rearrangement joins TRBV7-9 to TRBJ1-1; TRBD1 agrees at 8 bases. The germline CDR1 and CDR2 sequences are SEHNR and FQNEAQ (reference sequence). Losses at the gene ends were 4 bases for V and 3 bases for J; bases not matched to a gene: 10. The CDR3 sequence is 16 residues long. The CDR3 bases are TGTGCCAGCAGCTCGGACCGACAGGGGAGGGACACTGAAGCTTTCTTT. Amino acid sequence: CASSSDRQGRDTEAFF.

The J gene is TRBJ1-1, the V gene TRBV7-9; D may be TRBD1 (5 bases). The germline V gene has CDR1 SEHNR and CDR2 FQNEAQ (reference sequence). V was clipped by 0 bases and J by 6 bases, with 14 bases between them. The CDR3 runs 15 residues. The CDR3 region has the DNA TGTGCCAGCAGCTTAGCGTCTGGGGCAATGGCTGAAGCTTTCTTT. Translated: CASSLASGAMAEAFF.

The J gene is TRBJ1-6, the V gene TRBV6-6, with 9 bases lining up with TRBD1. Germline assignment: CDR1 MNHNY and CDR2 SVGAGI (reference sequence). The trim removed 6 bases at V and 10 bases at J, leaving 1 base unmatched. This CDR3 is 12 amino acids long. The CDR3 sequence: CASRQGASPLHF. The CDR3 DNA follows: TGTGCCAGCAGACAGGGGGCCTCACCCCTCCACTTT.

The chain has TRBV9 and TRBJ2-2, with D uncertain. Between the trimmed V and J ends, which lost 3 bases and 6 bases, there was a span of 9 bases. Germline loops: CDR1 SGDLS, CDR2 YYNGEE. This CDR3 spans 13 amino acids. The CDR3 sequence is CASSAGFPGELFF. CDR3 bases: TGTGCCAGCAGCGCGGGTTTTCCCGGGGAGCTGTTTTTT.

V is TRBV18 and J is TRBJ2-5; 7 bases are a match to TRBD2. CDR1 and CDR2 (germline): KGHSH, LQKENI. V dropped 3 bases and J dropped 3; count of bases not matched to a gene: 4. The CDR3 spans 14 residues. The chain's CDR3 is CASSPSGREETQYF. CDR3 DNA sequence: TGTGCCAGCTCACCCTCAGGGAGGGAAGAGACCCAGTACTTC.

The V call is TRBV5-1, the J call TRBJ2-5, with TRBD1 matching over 8 bases. The J segment lost 5 bases and the V segment lost 3 bases, leaving 9 bases of the junction unmatched. CDR1 and CDR2 (germline): SGHRS, YFSETQ. The CDR3 contains 15 residues. CDR3 sequence reads: CASSSGQGRGETQYF. CDR3 coding DNA: TGCGCCAGCAGCTCAGGACAGGGAAGAGGGGAGACCCAGTACTTC.

This clone was recorded a few times. The chain uses TRBV4-1 and TRBJ2-2; tentative D call: TRBD2 (7 bases). The ends were cut back, 4 bases at V and 4 bases at J, with 19 bases in the middle. Germline V gene sequence: CDR1 MGHRA, CDR2 YSYEKL. This CDR3 comprises 17 residues. CDR3 protein: CASSPEGGGVVTGELFF. CDR3 nucleotide sequence: TGCGCCAGCAGCCCCGAGGGGGGGGGAGTCGTCACCGGGGAGCTGTTTTTT.